This T cell receptor beta chain was recovered during a study of PD-L1 blockade in urothelial cancer. Turning to the study itself: Patients' atezolizumab regimen, 1,200 mg intravenously every 3 weeks, began in the mid-2010s. Median T cell yield per blood sample was 141,255 cells.

Time point defined: pretreatment peripheral blood. Germline CDR1 reads MNHEY; CDR2 reads SVGAGI. The CDR3 sequence is 15 residues long. V dropped 2 bases and J dropped 8; count of bases not matched to a gene: 7. Each PCR reaction had synthetic TCR analog templates spiked into it. Measured with immunoSEQ multiplex PCR; TCRdb has only the in-frame clones, and not every one. The sample has 70,000 or so clones; 85% to 90% are singletons. The starting material was PBMCs, obtained around atezolizumab (anti-PD-L1) treatment. This chain connects TRBV6-5 to TRBJ2-1; 9 bases are shared with TRBD2. The clonotype was recovered from a man in his 70s with urothelial cancer. CDR3 coding DNA: TGTGCCAGCAGTTACCGGCTAGCGGGACTGGATGAGCAGTTCTTC. It translates to CASSYRLAGLDEQFF.